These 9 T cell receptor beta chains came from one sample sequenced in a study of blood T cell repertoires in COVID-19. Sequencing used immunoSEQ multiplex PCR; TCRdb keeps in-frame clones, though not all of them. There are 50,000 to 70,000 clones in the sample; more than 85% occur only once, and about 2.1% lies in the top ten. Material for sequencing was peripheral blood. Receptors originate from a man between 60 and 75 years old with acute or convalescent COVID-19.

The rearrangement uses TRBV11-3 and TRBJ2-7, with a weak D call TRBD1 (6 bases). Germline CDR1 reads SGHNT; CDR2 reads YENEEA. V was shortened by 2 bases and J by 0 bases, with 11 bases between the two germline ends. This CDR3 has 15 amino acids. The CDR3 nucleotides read TGTGCCAGCAGCTTACTAGGACAGAGCTCCTACGAGCAGTACTTC. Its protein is CASSLLGQSSYEQYF.

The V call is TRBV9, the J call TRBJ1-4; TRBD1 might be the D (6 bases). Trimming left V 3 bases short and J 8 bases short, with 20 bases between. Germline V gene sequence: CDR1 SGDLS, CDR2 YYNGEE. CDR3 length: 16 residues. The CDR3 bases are TGTGCCAGCAGCGCCTCACCCGGGGGGCGAGGGGAAAAACTGTTTTTT. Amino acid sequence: CASSASPGGRGEKLFF. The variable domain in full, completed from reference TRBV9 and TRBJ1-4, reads DSGVTQTPKHLITATGQRVTLRCSPRSGDLSVYWYQQSLDQGLQFLIQYYNGEERAKGNILERFSAQQFPDLHSELNLSSLELGDSALYFCASSASPGGRGEKLFFGSGTQLSVL.

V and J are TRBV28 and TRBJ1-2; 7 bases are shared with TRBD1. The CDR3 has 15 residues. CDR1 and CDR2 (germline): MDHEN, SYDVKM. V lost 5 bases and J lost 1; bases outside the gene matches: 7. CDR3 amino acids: CASSLRTGLNYGYTF. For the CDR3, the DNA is TGTGCCAGCAGTCTGCGGACAGGCCTTAACTATGGCTACACCTTC.

This CDR3 reads CASSYWGRGGDEQYF. For the CDR3, the DNA is TGTGCCAGCAGTTACTGGGGCCGTGGGGGGGACGAGCAGTACTTC. This sequence joins TRBV6-5 and TRBJ2-7, with 7 bases identical to TRBD2. The CDR3 loop spans 15 amino acids. Unmatched junction bases numbered 8, after V lost 1 base and J lost 5 bases. Germline CDR1 and CDR2: MNHEY and SVGAGI.

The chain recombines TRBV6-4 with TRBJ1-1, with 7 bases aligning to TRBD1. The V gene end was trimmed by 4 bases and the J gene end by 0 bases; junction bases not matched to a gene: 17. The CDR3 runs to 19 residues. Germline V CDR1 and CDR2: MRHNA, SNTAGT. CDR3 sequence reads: CASSVAALSPGQMNTEAFF. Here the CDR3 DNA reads TGTGCCAGCAGTGTCGCGGCTCTTTCGCCGGGACAGATGAACACTGAAGCTTTCTTT.

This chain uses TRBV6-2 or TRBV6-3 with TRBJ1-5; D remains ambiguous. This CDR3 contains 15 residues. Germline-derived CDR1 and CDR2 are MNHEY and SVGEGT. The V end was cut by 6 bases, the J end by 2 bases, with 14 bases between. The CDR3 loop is CASSLTGVGNQPQHF. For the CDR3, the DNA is TGTGCCAGCAGCCTTACCGGGGTAGGCAATCAGCCCCAGCATTTT.

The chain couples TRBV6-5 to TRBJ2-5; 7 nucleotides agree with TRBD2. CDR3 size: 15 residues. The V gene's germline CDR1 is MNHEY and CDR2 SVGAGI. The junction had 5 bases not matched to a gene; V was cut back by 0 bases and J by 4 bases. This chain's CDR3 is CASSYSGGSGETQYF. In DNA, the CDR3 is TGTGCCAGCAGTTACTCGGGCGGGAGTGGAGAGACCCAGTACTTC.

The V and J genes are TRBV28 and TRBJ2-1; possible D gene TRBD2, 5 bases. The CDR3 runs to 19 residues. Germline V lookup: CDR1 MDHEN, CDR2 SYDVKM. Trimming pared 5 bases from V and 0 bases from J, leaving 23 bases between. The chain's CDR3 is CASSPYTPPRRSSYNEQFF. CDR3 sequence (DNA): TGTGCCAGCAGTCCCTACACCCCTCCTCGGAGGAGCTCCTACAATGAGCAGTTCTTC.

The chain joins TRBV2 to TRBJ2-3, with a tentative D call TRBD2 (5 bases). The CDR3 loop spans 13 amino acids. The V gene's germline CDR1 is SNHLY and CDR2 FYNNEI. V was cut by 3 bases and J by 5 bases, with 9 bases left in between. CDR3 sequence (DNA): TGTGCCAGCAGTGACCTAGCAGGAGATACGCAGTATTTT. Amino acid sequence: CASSDLAGDTQYF.